This TCR beta chain was profiled in a study of blood T cell repertoires in COVID-19. The CDR3 has 13 residues. Germline CDR1 is SGHTA and CDR2 is FQGNSA. The V gene lost 2 bases and the J gene lost 7 bases, with 9 bases spanning the gap. Source study methods: Cell counts per sample came from amplifying reference gene primers. The method was immunoSEQ multiplex PCR; TCRdb's version includes in-frame clones alone and lacks a portion of them. From that table come the V and J calls and clone size; the DNA was used to work out D and trimming. The table has about 100,000 clones, 85% to 90% seen once. Sequenced input: peripheral blood. This sequence originates from a woman over 75 with acute or convalescent COVID-19. The genes are TRBV7-2 and TRBJ2-1; D is perhaps TRBD1 (6 bases). In nucleotides, the CDR3 is TGTGCCAGCAGCTTAAACAGGGAGAATGAGCAGTTCTTC. As protein: CASSLNRENEQFF. Full variable domain (remainder filled in from reference TRBV7-2 and TRBJ2-1): GAGVSQSPSNKVTEKGKDVELRCDPISGHTALYWYRQSLGQGLEFLIYFQGNSAPDKSGLPSDRFSAERTGGSVSTLTIQRTQQEDSAVYLCASSLNRENEQFFGPGTRLTVL.